The sequence of this T cell receptor beta chain was determined in a study of cytomegalovirus exposure and HLA in healthy donors. This CDR3 region has 14 residues. CDR1 is LNHNV, CDR2 YYDKDF, per germline (reference sequence). The V and J ends lost 0 bases and 5 bases respectively, with 10 bases between them. PCR primers comprised 60 Vbeta and 13 Jbeta primers. Repertoires were generated with immunoSEQ multiplex PCR, while TCRdb's copy carries only in-frame clones and drops some. The sample holds 100,000 to 150,000 clones, 75% to 85% seen once. The chain joins TRBV15 to TRBJ2-5; possible D gene TRBD2, 5 bases. This clonotype was obtained from a woman between 40 and 55 years old in good health and CMV-seronegative. The source material was PBMCs. DNA for the CDR3: TGTGCCACCAGCAGAGAACGGAGAGGGGAGACCCAGTACTTC. It translates to CATSRERRGETQYF.